The rows below give T cell receptor beta chains drawn from one sample of a study of shared clonotypes between healthy human individuals. The protocol was immunoSEQ multiplex PCR, while the TCRdb copy is restricted to in-frame clones and leaves out a portion. This table has around 700,000 clones, 74% appearing once. Sequencing input: memory CD4+ T cells sorted from blood. These receptors were taken from a woman aged 25-40 years in good health. Each CDR3 is given with its conserved first and last residue.

V	J	CDR3
TRBV7-2	TRBJ2-1	CASSLRGPGSNEQFF
TRBV2	TRBJ1-4	CASILGGTQGVYEKLFF
TRBV5-6	TRBJ1-1	CASSLVRGHGTEAFF
TRBV2	TRBJ1-2	CASSTSREVSNYGYTF
TRBV19	TRBJ2-1	CASSIVGADEQFF
TRBV5-8	TRBJ1-4	CASSPLGQPYGEKLFF
TRBV5-6	TRBJ1-2	CASSQGSPPRYTF
TRBV18	TRBJ2-7	CASSPVADEQYF
TRBV28	TRBJ2-5	CASRAPGAGQETQYF
TRBV27	TRBJ1-1	CASSLTGQGTLGNTEAFF
TRBV5-1	TRBJ2-5	CASSPVPGDQETQYF
TRBV7-9	TRBJ1-2	CASSFMTGGSYYTF
TRBV5-1	TRBJ1-1	CASSLSSGNTEAFF
TRBV11-2	TRBJ2-7	CASSPKLAGGRYEQYF
TRBV2	TRBJ2-3	CASNPSTSTDTQYF
TRBV2	TRBJ2-6	CASSDDSRGANVLTF
TRBV30	TRBJ2-7	CAWRRRTSGRLSEQYF
TRBV5-1	TRBJ2-2	CASSLDSSDTGELFF